This T cell receptor beta chain was observed in a study of blood T cell repertoires in COVID-19. As for the study in general: Samples taken during acute and convalescent COVID-19 were collected in the United States, Italy and Spain. The analysed material was cDNA or gDNA that came from T cells, B-cell-depleted T cells, or PBMCs.

The authors' processing: Scientists estimated how many nucleated cells there were by amplifying reference gene primers. The protocol was immunoSEQ multiplex PCR, while the TCRdb copy is restricted to in-frame clones and leaves out a portion. Clone size and the V and J calls come from that table; the DNA yielded D and trimming. Of about 140,000 clones in the sample, under 85% were seen once. The trim removed 4 bases at V and 5 bases at J, leaving 5 bases unmatched. The germline gives CDR1 MNHEY, CDR2 SMNVEV (reference sequence). This CDR3 has 15 residues. Sequencing was done on a sample of peripheral blood. The rearrangement uses TRBV27 and TRBJ1-5; 10 bases line up with TRBD1. The TCR originated in a human donor in a cohort sampled during active COVID-19. Here the CDR3 DNA reads TGTGCCAGCAGTTCTTGGGGGACAGGGGATCAGCCCCAGCATTTT. Protein sequence: CASSSWGTGDQPQHF.